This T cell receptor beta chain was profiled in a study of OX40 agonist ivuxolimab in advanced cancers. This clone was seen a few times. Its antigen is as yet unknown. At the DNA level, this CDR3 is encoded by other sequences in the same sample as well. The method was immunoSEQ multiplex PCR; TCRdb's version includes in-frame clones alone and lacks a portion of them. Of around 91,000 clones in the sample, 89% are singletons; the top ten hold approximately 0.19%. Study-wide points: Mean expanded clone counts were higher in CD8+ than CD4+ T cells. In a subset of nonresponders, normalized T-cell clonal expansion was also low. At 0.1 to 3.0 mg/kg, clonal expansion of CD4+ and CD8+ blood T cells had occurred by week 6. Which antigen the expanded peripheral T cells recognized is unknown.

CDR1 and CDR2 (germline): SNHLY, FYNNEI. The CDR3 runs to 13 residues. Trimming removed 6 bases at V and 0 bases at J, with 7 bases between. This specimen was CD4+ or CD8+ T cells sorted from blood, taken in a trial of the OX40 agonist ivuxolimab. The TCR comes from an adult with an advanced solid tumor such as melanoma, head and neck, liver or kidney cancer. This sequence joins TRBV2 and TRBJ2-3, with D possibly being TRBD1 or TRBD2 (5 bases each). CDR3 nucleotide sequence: TGTGCCAGCAGGTGGGACAGCACAGATACGCAGTATTTT. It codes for CASRWDSTDTQYF.